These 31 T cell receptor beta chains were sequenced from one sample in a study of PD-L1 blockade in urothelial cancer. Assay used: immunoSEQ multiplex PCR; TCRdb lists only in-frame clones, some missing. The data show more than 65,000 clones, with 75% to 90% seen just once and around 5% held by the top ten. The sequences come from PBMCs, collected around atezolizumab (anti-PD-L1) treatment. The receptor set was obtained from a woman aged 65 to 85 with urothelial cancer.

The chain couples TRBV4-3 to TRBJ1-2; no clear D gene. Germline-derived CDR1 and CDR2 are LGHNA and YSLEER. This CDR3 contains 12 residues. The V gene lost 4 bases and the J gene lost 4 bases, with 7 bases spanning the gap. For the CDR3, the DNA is TGCGCCAGCAGCCTCGGGATCTATGGCTACACCTTC. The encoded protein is CASSLGIYGYTF.

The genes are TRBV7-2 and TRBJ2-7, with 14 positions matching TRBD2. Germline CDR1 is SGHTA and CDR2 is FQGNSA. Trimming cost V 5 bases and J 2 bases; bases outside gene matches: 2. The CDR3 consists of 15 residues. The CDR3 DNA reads TGTGCCAGCAGCGCGACTAGCGGGGGGGCCTACGAGCAGTACTTC. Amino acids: CASSATSGGAYEQYF.

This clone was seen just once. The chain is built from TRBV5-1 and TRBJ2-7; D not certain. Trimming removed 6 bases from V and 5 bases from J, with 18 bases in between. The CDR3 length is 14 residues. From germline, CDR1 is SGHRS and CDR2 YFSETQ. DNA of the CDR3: TGCGCCAGCACCGAGTTACCGTCGCTGGACGAGCAGTACTTC. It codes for CASTELPSLDEQYF.

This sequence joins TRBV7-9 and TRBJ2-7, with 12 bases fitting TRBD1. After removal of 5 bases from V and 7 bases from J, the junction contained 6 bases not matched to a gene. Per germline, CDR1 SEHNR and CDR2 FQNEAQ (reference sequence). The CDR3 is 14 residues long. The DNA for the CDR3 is TGTGCCAGCAGCATGGGACAGGGGGCTCGGGAGCAGTACTTC. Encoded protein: CASSMGQGAREQYF.

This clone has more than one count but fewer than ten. CDR3 in amino acids: CASSPLAIADKTDTQYF. The CDR3 bases are TGTGCCAGCTCACCCCTGGCCATAGCGGATAAGACAGATACGCAGTATTTT. The chain uses TRBV18 and TRBJ2-3; D perhaps matches TRBD2 (6 bases). Trimming removed 3 bases from V and 3 bases from J, with 19 bases in between. CDR1 and CDR2 from the germline V gene are KGHSH and LQKENI. This CDR3 is built from 17 residues. The complete variable domain, with remaining parts taken from reference TRBV18 and TRBJ2-3, reads NAGVMQNPRHLVRRRGQEARLRCSPMKGHSHVYWYRQLPEEGLKFMVYLQKENIIDESGMPKERFSAEFPKEGPSILRIQQVVRGDSAAYFCASSPLAIADKTDTQYFGPGTRLTVL.

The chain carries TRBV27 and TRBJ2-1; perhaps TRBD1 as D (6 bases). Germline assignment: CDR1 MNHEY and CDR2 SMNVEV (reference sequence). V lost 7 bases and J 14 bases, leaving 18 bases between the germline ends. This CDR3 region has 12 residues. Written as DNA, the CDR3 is TGTGCCAGCAAGGGGGATGTCGGAAGAAAGTTCTTC. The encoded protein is CASKGDVGRKFF.

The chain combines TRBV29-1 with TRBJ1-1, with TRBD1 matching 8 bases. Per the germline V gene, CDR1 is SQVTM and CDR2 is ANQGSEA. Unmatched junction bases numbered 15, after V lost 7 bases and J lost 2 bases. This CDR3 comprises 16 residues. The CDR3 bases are TGCAGCGCGGGGAGAACAGGGGGGTTATTAAACACTGAAGCTTTCTTT. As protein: CSAGRTGGLLNTEAFF.

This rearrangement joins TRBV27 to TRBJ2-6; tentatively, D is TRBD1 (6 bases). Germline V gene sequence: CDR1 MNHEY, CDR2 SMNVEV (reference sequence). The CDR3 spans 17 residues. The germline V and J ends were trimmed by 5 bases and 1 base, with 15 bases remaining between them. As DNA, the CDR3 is TGTGCCAGCAGTCTTGACAGGCAGGATTCTGGGGCCAACGTCCTGACTTTC. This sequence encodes CASSLDRQDSGANVLTF.

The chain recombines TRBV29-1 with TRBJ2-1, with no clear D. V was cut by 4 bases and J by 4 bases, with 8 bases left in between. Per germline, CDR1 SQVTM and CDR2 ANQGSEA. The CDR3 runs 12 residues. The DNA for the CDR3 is TGCAGCGTTGCCGCCCAGTACAATGAGCAGTTCTTC. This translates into CSVAAQYNEQFF.

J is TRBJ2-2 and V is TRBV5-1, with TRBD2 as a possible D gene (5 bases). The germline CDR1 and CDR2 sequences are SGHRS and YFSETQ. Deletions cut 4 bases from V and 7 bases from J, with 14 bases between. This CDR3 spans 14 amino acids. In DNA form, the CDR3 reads TGCGCCAGCAGCCTTGGTTCGGGGATCGGGGAGCTGTTTTTT. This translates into CASSLGSGIGELFF.

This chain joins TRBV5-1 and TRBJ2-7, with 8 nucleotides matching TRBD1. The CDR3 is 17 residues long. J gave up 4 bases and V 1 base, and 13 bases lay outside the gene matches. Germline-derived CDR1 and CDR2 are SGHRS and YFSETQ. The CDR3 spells CASSLMGVRQGKYEQYF. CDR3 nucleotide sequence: TGCGCCAGCAGCTTGATGGGCGTTCGACAGGGGAAATACGAGCAGTACTTC.

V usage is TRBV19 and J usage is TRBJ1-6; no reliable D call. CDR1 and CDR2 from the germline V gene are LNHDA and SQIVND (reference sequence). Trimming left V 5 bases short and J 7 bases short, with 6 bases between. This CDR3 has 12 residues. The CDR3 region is CASSFRNSPLHF. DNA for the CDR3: TGTGCCAGTAGTTTTCGGAATTCACCCCTCCACTTT.

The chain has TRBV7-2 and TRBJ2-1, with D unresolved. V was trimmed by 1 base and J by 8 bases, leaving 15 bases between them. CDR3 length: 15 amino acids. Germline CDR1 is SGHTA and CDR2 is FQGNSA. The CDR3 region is CASSLGLRPAHEQFF. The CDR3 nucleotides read TGTGCCAGCAGCTTAGGATTGCGCCCTGCTCATGAGCAGTTCTTC.

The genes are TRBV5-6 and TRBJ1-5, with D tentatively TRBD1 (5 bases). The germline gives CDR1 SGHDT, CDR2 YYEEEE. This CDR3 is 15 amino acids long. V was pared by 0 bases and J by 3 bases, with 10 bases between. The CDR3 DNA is TGTGCCAGCAGCTTGGGGCAGGGAATCAATCAGCCCCAGCATTTT. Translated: CASSLGQGINQPQHF.

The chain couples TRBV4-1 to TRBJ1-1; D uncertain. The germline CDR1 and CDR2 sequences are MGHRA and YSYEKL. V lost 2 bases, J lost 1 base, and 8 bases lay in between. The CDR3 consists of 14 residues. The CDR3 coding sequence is TGCGCCAGCAGCCAACTCGCGGGGAACACTGAAGCTTTCTTT. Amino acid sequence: CASSQLAGNTEAFF.

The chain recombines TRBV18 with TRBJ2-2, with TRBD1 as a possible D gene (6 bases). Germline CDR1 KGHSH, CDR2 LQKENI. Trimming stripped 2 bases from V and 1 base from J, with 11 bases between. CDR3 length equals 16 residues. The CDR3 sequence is CASSPARGRNTGELFF. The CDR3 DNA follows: TGTGCCAGCTCACCAGCCAGGGGTCGGAACACCGGGGAGCTGTTTTTT. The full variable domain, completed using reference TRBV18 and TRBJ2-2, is NAGVMQNPRHLVRRRGQEARLRCSPMKGHSHVYWYRQLPEEGLKFMVYLQKENIIDESGMPKERFSAEFPKEGPSILRIQQVVRGDSAAYFCASSPARGRNTGELFFGEGSRLTVL.

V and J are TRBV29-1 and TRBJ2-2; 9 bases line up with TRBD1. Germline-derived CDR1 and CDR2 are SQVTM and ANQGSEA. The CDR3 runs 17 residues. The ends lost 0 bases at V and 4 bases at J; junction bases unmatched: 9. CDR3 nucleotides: TGCAGCGTTGAAGATCCCATTAAGACAGGGGGCACCGGGGAGCTGTTTTTT. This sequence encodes CSVEDPIKTGGTGELFF.

CDR3 protein: CASSYELQGWGYTF. The DNA for the CDR3 is TGTGCCAGCAGTTACGAACTACAGGGTTGGGGCTACACCTTC. The chain employs TRBV6-6 and TRBJ1-2, with D possibly being TRBD1 (6 bases). Between the trimmed V and J ends, which lost 2 bases and 8 bases, there was a span of 15 bases. Germline V gives CDR1 MNHNY, CDR2 SVGAGI (reference sequence). The CDR3 spans 14 residues.

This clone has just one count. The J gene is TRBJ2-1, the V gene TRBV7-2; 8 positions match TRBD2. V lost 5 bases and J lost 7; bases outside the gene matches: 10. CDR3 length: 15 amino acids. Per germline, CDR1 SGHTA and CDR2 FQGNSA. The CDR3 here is CASSPGLGEWNEQFF. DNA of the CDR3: TGTGCCAGCAGCCCGGGACTAGGGGAGTGGAATGAGCAGTTCTTC.

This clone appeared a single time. The CDR3 spells CASSLALRGPTEAFF. Written as DNA, the CDR3 is TGTGCCAGCAGCTTGGCCCTCCGGGGTCCCACTGAAGCTTTCTTT. V gene TRBV5-6 combines with J gene TRBJ1-1; D is unresolved. The CDR3 covers 15 residues. Trimming pared 0 bases from V and 4 bases from J, leaving 13 bases between. Germline CDR1 SGHDT, CDR2 YYEEEE.

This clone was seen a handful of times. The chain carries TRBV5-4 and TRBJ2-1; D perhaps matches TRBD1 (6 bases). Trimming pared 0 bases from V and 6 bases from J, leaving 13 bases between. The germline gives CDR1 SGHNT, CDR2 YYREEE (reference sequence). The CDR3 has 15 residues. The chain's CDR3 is CASSLAAGAVNEQFF. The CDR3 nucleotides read TGTGCCAGCAGCTTGGCAGCAGGGGCGGTCAATGAGCAGTTCTTC.

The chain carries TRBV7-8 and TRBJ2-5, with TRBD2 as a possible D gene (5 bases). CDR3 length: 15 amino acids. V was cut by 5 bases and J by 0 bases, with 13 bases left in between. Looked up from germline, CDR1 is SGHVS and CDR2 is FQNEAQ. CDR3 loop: CASSPSPIYQETQYF. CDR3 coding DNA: TGTGCCAGCAGCCCTAGCCCAATATACCAAGAGACCCAGTACTTC.

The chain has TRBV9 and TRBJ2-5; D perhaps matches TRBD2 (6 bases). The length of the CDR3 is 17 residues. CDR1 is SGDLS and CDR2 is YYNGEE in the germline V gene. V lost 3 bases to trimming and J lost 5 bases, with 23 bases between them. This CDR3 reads CASSGLRDSRPPETQYF. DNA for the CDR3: TGTGCCAGCAGCGGACTCCGGGACTCCCGGCCCCCGGAGACCCAGTACTTC.

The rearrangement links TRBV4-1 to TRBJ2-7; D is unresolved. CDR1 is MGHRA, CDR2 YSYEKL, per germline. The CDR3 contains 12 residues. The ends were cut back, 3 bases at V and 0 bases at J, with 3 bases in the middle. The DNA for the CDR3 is TGCGCCAGCAGCCACGGCTCCTACGAGCAGTACTTC. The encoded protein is CASSHGSYEQYF.

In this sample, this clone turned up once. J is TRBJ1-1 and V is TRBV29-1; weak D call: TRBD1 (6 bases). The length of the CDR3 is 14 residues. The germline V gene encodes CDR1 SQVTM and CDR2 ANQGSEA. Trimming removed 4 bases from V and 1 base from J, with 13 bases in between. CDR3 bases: TGCAGCGTTGTTTTGGGGACAACGAACACTGAAGCTTTCTTT. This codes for CSVVLGTTNTEAFF.

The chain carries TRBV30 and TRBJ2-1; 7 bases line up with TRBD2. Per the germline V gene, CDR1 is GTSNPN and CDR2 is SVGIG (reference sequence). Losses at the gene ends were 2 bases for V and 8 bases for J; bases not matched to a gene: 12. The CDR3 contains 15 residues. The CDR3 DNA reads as TGTGCCTGGAGTAACGGGGGGAGGGGTTACGATGAGCAGTTCTTC. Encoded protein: CAWSNGGRGYDEQFF.

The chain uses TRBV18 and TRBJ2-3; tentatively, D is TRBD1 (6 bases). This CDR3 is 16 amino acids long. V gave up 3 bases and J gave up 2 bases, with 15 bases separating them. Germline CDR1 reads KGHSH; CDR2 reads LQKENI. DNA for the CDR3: TGTGCCAGCTCACCTCTTGGACAGCCAGCCACAGATACGCAGTATTTT. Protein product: CASSPLGQPATDTQYF. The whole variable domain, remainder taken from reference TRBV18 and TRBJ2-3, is NAGVMQNPRHLVRRRGQEARLRCSPMKGHSHVYWYRQLPEEGLKFMVYLQKENIIDESGMPKERFSAEFPKEGPSILRIQQVVRGDSAAYFCASSPLGQPATDTQYFGPGTRLTVL.

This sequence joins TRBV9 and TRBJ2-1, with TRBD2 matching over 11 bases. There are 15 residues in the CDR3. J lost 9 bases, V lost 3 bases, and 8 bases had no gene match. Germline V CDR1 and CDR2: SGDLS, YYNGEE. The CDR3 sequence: CASSDVAGGGGEQFF. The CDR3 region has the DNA TGTGCCAGCAGCGATGTAGCGGGAGGGGGGGGTGAGCAGTTCTTC. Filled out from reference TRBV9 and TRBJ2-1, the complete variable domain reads DSGVTQTPKHLITATGQRVTLRCSPRSGDLSVYWYQQSLDQGLQFLIQYYNGEERAKGNILERFSAQQFPDLHSELNLSSLELGDSALYFCASSDVAGGGGEQFFGPGTRLTVL.

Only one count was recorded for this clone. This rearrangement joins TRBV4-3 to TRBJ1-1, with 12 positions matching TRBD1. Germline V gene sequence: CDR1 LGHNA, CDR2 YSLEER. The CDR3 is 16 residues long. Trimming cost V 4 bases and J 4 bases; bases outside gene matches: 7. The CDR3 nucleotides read TGCGCCAGCAGCCCCCGGGACAGGGGGCGAGGCACTGAAGCTTTCTTT. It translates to CASSPRDRGRGTEAFF.

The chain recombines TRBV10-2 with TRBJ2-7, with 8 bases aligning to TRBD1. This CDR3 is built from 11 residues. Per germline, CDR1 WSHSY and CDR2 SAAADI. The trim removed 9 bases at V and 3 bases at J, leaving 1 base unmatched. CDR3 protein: CASGQGYEQYF. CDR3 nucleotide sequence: TGCGCCAGTGGACAGGGCTACGAGCAGTACTTC.

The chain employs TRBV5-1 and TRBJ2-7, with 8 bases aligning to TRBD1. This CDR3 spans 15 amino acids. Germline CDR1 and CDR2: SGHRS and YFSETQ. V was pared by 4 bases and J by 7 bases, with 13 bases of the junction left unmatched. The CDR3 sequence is CASSPGGGQGGEQYF. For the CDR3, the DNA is TGCGCCAGCAGCCCCGGGGGCGGACAGGGCGGAGAGCAGTACTTC.